Below are 21 T cell receptor beta chains sequenced from a single sample in a study of CXCR3-negative and CXCR3-positive naive CD8 T cells. Researchers prepared the TRB cDNA libraries using 5' RACE with UMI labels. TCRdb re-called the 5' RACE reads; every CDR3 protein appears as one record, without DNA. Recorded for this sample: about 28,000 distinct CDR3 sequences. The material sequenced was memory CD8+ T cells from blood. The source of these receptors is a human donor in good health. Some clones in this sample may be carry-over from other donors' samples.

The chain links TRBV29-1 to TRBJ2-5. The CDR3 totals 13 residues. Germline lookup yields CDR1 SQVTM and CDR2 ANQGSEA. CDR3: CSVEVPLQETQYF.

The chain uses TRBV6-5 and TRBJ2-3; the TCRdb call, TRBD2, lacks DNA for checking. The germline V gene has CDR1 MNHEY and CDR2 SVGAGI. This CDR3 contains 16 residues. The CDR3 protein is CASSYTTSGFTDTQYF.

The rearrangement links TRBV28 to TRBJ1-5; the D gene TCRdb calls, TRBD1, cannot be checked with no DNA. CDR1 and CDR2 from the germline V gene are MDHEN and SYDVKM. The CDR3 totals 15 residues. The CDR3 region is CASRPPGYSNQPQHF.

The V gene is TRBV7-9, the J gene TRBJ2-5; the TRBD1 assignment by TCRdb is unverifiable without DNA. Germline V gives CDR1 SEHNR, CDR2 FQNEAQ (reference sequence). There are 14 residues in the CDR3. This chain's CDR3 is CASAPPPGIETQYF.

The CDR3 here is CASSETPGETQYF. The V and J genes are TRBV9 and TRBJ2-5; TCRdb outputs TRBD1, but without DNA this stays unchecked. The CDR3 consists of 13 residues. The germline V gene has CDR1 SGDLS and CDR2 YYNGEE.

The chain recombines TRBV18 with TRBJ1-1; the TRBD1 assignment by TCRdb is unverifiable without DNA. Germline V CDR1 and CDR2: KGHSH, LQKENI. The CDR3 runs to 15 residues. CDR3 amino acids: CASSPHPTGNTEAFF.

The rearrangement uses TRBV29-1 and TRBJ1-1; as DNA is missing, the TRBD1 call by TCRdb cannot be tested. The germline CDR1 and CDR2 sequences are SQVTM and ANQGSEA. This CDR3 is 12 amino acids long. The CDR3 region is CSVDKRGTEAFF.

The chain joins TRBV6-4 to TRBJ2-1; TCRdb lists TRBD1, though no DNA is available to test this call. From germline, CDR1 is MRHNA and CDR2 SNTAGT. The CDR3 is made up of 15 amino acids. The CDR3 sequence is CASSEGGQDYNEQFF.

The CDR3: CASSLGLAGAYEQYF. The rearrangement links TRBV28 to TRBJ2-7; the TCRdb call, TRBD2, lacks DNA for checking. In germline, CDR1 is MDHEN, CDR2 SYDVKM. This CDR3 has 15 residues.

This chain connects TRBV28 to TRBJ2-2. This CDR3 has 13 amino acids. In germline, CDR1 is MDHEN, CDR2 SYDVKM. CDR3 loop: CASSLASTGELFF. The variable domain in full, with the rest retrieved from reference TRBV28 and TRBJ2-2, is DVKVTQSSRYLVKRTGEKVFLECVQDMDHENMFWYRQDPGLGLRLIYFSYDVKMKEKGDIPEGYSVSREKKERFSLILESASTNQTSMYLCASSLASTGELFFGEGSRLTVL.

The V call is TRBV5-6, the J call TRBJ2-1; TCRdb lists TRBD1, though no DNA is available to test this call. The CDR3 has 16 amino acids. CDR1 SGHDT and CDR2 YYEEEE come from the germline V gene. Here the CDR3 reads CASSPALSVGYNEQFF.

V is TRBV4-3 and J is TRBJ1-1. Germline V CDR1 and CDR2: LGHNA, YSLEER. The CDR3 loop spans 15 amino acids. CDR3 sequence: CSSSQDWQGNTEAFF.

The CDR3: CASWADSLNTEAFF. V and J are TRBV27 and TRBJ1-1; there is no DNA to check the TCRdb D call of TRBD1. CDR3 size: 14 residues. Germline V CDR1 and CDR2: MNHEY, SMNVEV (reference sequence).

This chain links TRBV29-1 with TRBJ2-7; with no DNA, the TCRdb D assignment of TRBD2 cannot be verified. Per germline, CDR1 SQVTM and CDR2 ANQGSEA. This CDR3 has 18 residues. The CDR3: CSARVPLRPRGASYEQYF.

This clonotype is medium-sized by frequency. V usage is TRBV6-2 or TRBV6-3 and J usage is TRBJ2-3; absent DNA, TCRdb's TRBD1 call cannot be checked. CDR1 is MNHEY, CDR2 SVGEGT, per germline. The CDR3 totals 14 residues. CDR3: CASSSSSGTDTQYF.

J is TRBJ1-1 and V is TRBV12-3 or TRBV12-4; TCRdb's assignment of TRBD1 cannot be checked, as there is no DNA. The length of the CDR3 is 15 residues. CDR3 residues: CASSLALTGKDEAFF.

The rearrangement links TRBV11-2 to TRBJ1-4. Germline CDR1 SGHAT, CDR2 FQNNGV. CDR3 length: 12 amino acids. The CDR3 is CASSLDLRSLFF.

The CDR3 here is CASSTNGGEQYF. The gene calls are TRBV7-3 and TRBJ2-7; TCRdb calls TRBD1, which cannot be checked without DNA. CDR3 length equals 12 residues. The germline V gene encodes CDR1 SGHTA and CDR2 FQGTGA.

The chain links TRBV7-9 to TRBJ2-1; lacking DNA, the TRBD1 call made by TCRdb goes unchecked. The CDR3 totals 15 residues. Looked up from germline, CDR1 is SEHNR and CDR2 is FQNEAQ (reference sequence). Here the CDR3 reads CASSYRDRGDHEQFF.

The chain has TRBV7-8 and TRBJ2-7; the TCRdb call, TRBD1, lacks DNA for checking. The CDR3 spans 16 residues. CDR1 SGHVS and CDR2 FQNEAQ come from the germline V gene. The CDR3 loop reads CASSFDGQGSTYEQYF.

The chain carries TRBV7-2 and TRBJ2-7; the D call from TCRdb, TRBD2, cannot be confirmed without DNA. CDR1 and CDR2 from the germline V gene are SGHTA and FQGNSA. This CDR3 has 17 residues. CDR3 region: CASSLAGYSGGAYEQYF.